These 30 T cell receptor beta chains were all obtained from the same sample, sequenced in a study of human T cells and chemical hapten exposure. The time point: pre-sensitization, week 0. Treatment specified: therapeutic diphenylcyclopropenone sensitization with weekly scalp DPC. TCRdb re-analysed the RACE reads in MiXCR, keeping a single row per CDR3 protein. The sample holds about 300,000 distinct CDR3 sequences, roughly 6% seen once. Sequences were derived from whole blood, sampled in connection with sensitization to the hapten diphenylcyclopropenone (DPC). These receptors all stem from a woman between 18 and 30 years old with alopecia areata. Some clones in this sample may be carry-over from other donors' samples.

The CDR3 spells CASSSDSEDLQVHTEAFF. The CDR3 nucleotides are TGTGCCAGCAGCTCGGACTCAGAAGACCTTCAAGTGCACACTGAAGCTTTCTTT. The chain is built from TRBV13 and TRBJ1-1; D unresolved. The germline CDR1 and CDR2 sequences are PRHDT and FYEKMQ (reference sequence). The CDR3 spans 18 residues. Trimming removed 4 bases at V and 3 bases at J, with 24 bases between.

For the CDR3, the DNA is TGTGCCAGCAGCCTAGGGGGGGACTACAATGAGCAGTTCTTC. Its protein is CASSLGGDYNEQFF. The chain carries TRBV4-2 and TRBJ2-1; D is perhaps TRBD2 (7 bases). The CDR3 totals 14 residues. The V end lost 4 bases, the J end lost 3 bases, and 10 bases lay between the germline ends. The germline V gene encodes CDR1 LGHNA and CDR2 YNFKEQ.

This rearrangement joins TRBV19 to TRBJ1-2; tentatively, D is TRBD1 (6 bases). Looked up from germline, CDR1 is LNHDA and CDR2 is SQIVND (reference sequence). V was clipped by 3 bases and J by 4 bases, with 6 bases between them. The CDR3 loop spans 12 amino acids. The CDR3 coding sequence is TGTGCCAGTAGTATGGACAGCTATGGCTACACCTTC. It translates to CASSMDSYGYTF.

This clonotype showed up just a few times. The genes are TRBV12-5 and TRBJ1-5; 7 bases fit TRBD1. With V trimmed by 6 bases and J by 2 bases, 7 bases remained unmatched. The CDR3 consists of 15 residues. Germline V gene data show CDR1 as LGHNT and CDR2 as FRNRAP. The CDR3 sequence is CASGPRDSGNQPQHF. CDR3 sequence (DNA): TGTGCTAGTGGCCCACGGGACAGCGGCAATCAGCCCCAGCATTTT.

This clonotype was picked up many times. The J gene is TRBJ2-2, the V gene TRBV5-1; 7 bases match TRBD2. V shed 6 bases and J 3 bases; nucleotides not matched to a gene: 11. The CDR3 extends over 16 amino acids. The germline V gene encodes CDR1 SGHRS and CDR2 YFSETQ. In DNA, the CDR3 is TGCGCCAGCATGCCAACGGGGGGAATCGACACCGGGGAGCTGTTTTTT. It specifies CASMPTGGIDTGELFF.

This clonotype was counted only a few times. This chain connects TRBV7-6 to TRBJ2-5; a possible D gene is TRBD2 (6 bases). Germline V gene data show CDR1 as SGHVS and CDR2 as FNYEAQ. The length of the CDR3 is 16 residues. V lost 5 bases and J 1 base, leaving 17 bases between the germline ends. CDR3 in amino acids: CASSPNQRAGQETQYF. Here the CDR3 DNA reads TGTGCCAGCAGCCCAAACCAGCGGGCGGGCCAAGAGACCCAGTACTTC.

The chain is built from TRBV29-1 and TRBJ1-1, with D possibly TRBD1 on 5 matching bases. V lost 5 bases to trimming and J lost 1 base, with 17 bases between them. Looked up from germline, CDR1 is SQVTM and CDR2 is ANQGSEA. This CDR3 is 15 amino acids long. The CDR3 DNA reads as TGCAGCGTTATGGTATGGGGCAGACAGAACACTGAAGCTTTCTTT. It is translated as CSVMVWGRQNTEAFF.

This clonotype turned up a few times. The chain combines TRBV4-3 with TRBJ1-1; TRBD1 might be the D (5 bases). The CDR3 has 15 amino acids. V was cut by 0 bases and J by 3 bases, with 11 bases left in between. Germline CDR1 LGHNA, CDR2 YSLEER. The CDR3 sequence is CASSQEEQAYTEAFF. In DNA form, the CDR3 reads TGCGCCAGCAGCCAAGAAGAACAGGCCTACACTGAAGCTTTCTTT.

This clonotype was seen only once. This chain links TRBV12-3 or TRBV12-4 with TRBJ2-3; 8 bases map to TRBD2. The CDR3 is 16 amino acids. After removal of 7 bases from V and 11 bases from J, the junction contained 20 bases not matched to a gene. The CDR3 nucleotides are TGTGCCAGCATTCCCGGGGGGGGCTATCGGGTAGGAGGGCAGTATTTT. Residues: CASIPGGGYRVGGQYF.

This clonotype was detected many times. The chain joins TRBV2 to TRBJ2-5, with TRBD1 identical over 9 bases. V dropped 5 bases and J dropped 2; count of bases not matched to a gene: 6. Germline V gene data show CDR1 as SNHLY and CDR2 as FYNNEI. This CDR3 contains 15 residues. CDR3 DNA: TGTGCCAGCAGTCACAGGGGGCTAGGTCAAGAGACCCAGTACTTC. Translated: CASSHRGLGQETQYF.

This clonotype came up a few times. In nucleotides, the CDR3 is TGCGCCAGCAGCTTGGGCACACAGAACACTGAAGCTTTCTTT. This codes for CASSLGTQNTEAFF. This chain connects TRBV5-1 to TRBJ1-1, with no clear D. Between the trimmed V and J ends, which lost 0 bases and 1 base, there was a span of 7 bases. The CDR3 is 14 amino acids. Germline V gives CDR1 SGHRS, CDR2 YFSETQ.

This clonotype was observed a few times. The gene calls are TRBV7-2 and TRBJ1-2; D gene unclear. The CDR3 covers 12 residues. Germline loops: CDR1 SGHTA, CDR2 FQGNSA. Trimming cost V 5 bases and J 8 bases, with 12 bases left between them. CDR3 in amino acids: CASSQVARGYTF. The CDR3 DNA is TGTGCCAGCAGCCAGGTTGCGCGAGGCTACACCTTC.

At least ten counts were recorded for this clonotype. The chain couples TRBV5-6 to TRBJ1-5, with D tentatively TRBD1 (5 bases). This CDR3 is 14 amino acids long. CDR1 is SGHDT and CDR2 is YYEEEE in the germline V gene. Trimming pared 2 bases from V and 3 bases from J, leaving 9 bases between. The CDR3 DNA follows: TGTGCCAGCAGCTTAGGCAGGGTCAATCAGCCCCAGCATTTT. It translates to CASSLGRVNQPQHF.

The chain uses TRBV13 and TRBJ1-2; tentatively, D is TRBD1 (5 bases). CDR3 length: 15 residues. Germline values: CDR1 PRHDT, CDR2 FYEKMQ (reference sequence). The V end lost 0 bases, the J end lost 8 bases, and 16 bases lay between the germline ends. CDR3: CASSLGRRGIGGYTF. The DNA for the CDR3 is TGTGCCAGCAGCTTAGGCCGCCGGGGGATAGGCGGCTACACCTTC.

The rearrangement joins TRBV6-2 or TRBV6-3 to TRBJ2-3; 8 bases match TRBD2. Germline CDR1 reads MNHEY; CDR2 reads SVGEGT. Germline trimming cut 6 bases from V and 3 bases from J; bases unmatched to any gene: 14. The CDR3 is 17 amino acids. The CDR3 region has the DNA TGTGCCAGCAGCAGCTACGAAGCGGGGGTGGAGACAGATACGCAGTATTTT. As protein: CASSSYEAGVETDTQYF.

The chain links TRBV7-9 to TRBJ2-4; D unclear. The germline V gene encodes CDR1 SEHNR and CDR2 FQNEAQ (reference sequence). This CDR3 region has 14 residues. V shed 4 bases and J shed 11 bases, with 18 bases lying between them. The DNA of the CDR3 is TGTGCCAGCAGCTCCCAATCCGGACGGAGACTTCAGTACTTC. The encoded protein is CASSSQSGRRLQYF.

The rearrangement uses TRBV19 and TRBJ2-5, with 8 positions matching TRBD2. The trim removed 8 bases at V and 2 bases at J, leaving 10 bases unmatched. CDR1 and CDR2 from the germline V gene are LNHDA and SQIVND (reference sequence). The length of the CDR3 is 15 residues. CDR3 residues: CASAHVREGQETQYF. The CDR3 bases are TGTGCCAGTGCCCACGTCCGGGAGGGTCAAGAGACCCAGTACTTC.

There are a few counts of this clonotype. DNA of the CDR3: TGTGCCAGCAGGCGGGCGACTAGCGGGGGGGGGTACGAGCAGTACTTC. Translated: CASRRATSGGGYEQYF. This chain links TRBV6-5 with TRBJ2-7; TRBD2 aligns across 14 bases. There are 16 residues in the CDR3. The germline V gene has CDR1 MNHEY and CDR2 SVGAGI. V lost 6 bases, J lost 4 bases, and 8 bases stayed unmatched.

There are a few counts of this clonotype. V and J are TRBV10-3 and TRBJ1-6; D is possibly TRBD1 (5 bases). CDR1 ENHRY and CDR2 SYGVKD come from the germline V gene. The CDR3 has 17 amino acids. Trimming took 3 bases from V and 3 from J, leaving 15 bases between them. The CDR3 nucleotides are TGTGCCATCAGTGACCCTGCCGGACACCTCTATAATTCACCCCTCCACTTT. Protein: CAISDPAGHLYNSPLHF.

This clonotype was detected only a few times. The chain employs TRBV25-1 and TRBJ2-7; D could derive from TRBD1 or TRBD2 (5 bases each). The V end was cut by 7 bases, the J end by 0 bases, with 13 bases between. The CDR3 consists of 14 residues. CDR1 is MGHDK and CDR2 is SYGVNS in the germline V gene. CDR3 nucleotides: TGTGCCAGCATAGGTGGGACCTACTCCTACGAGCAGTACTTC. As protein: CASIGGTYSYEQYF.

The chain is built from TRBV14 and TRBJ1-4, with D possibly being TRBD1 (6 bases). The germline V gene encodes CDR1 SGHDN and CDR2 FVKESK. Trimming left V 4 bases short and J 7 bases short, with 16 bases between. The CDR3 is 15 residues long. The CDR3 coding sequence is TGTGCCAGCAGCCCCCTAGGGGGGGGCGGTGAAAAACTGTTTTTT. Translating it yields CASSPLGGGGEKLFF.

The chain recombines TRBV6-2 or TRBV6-3 with TRBJ1-3; no firm D call. Trimming cost V 2 bases and J 3 bases, with 11 bases left between them. Germline values: CDR1 MNHEY, CDR2 SVGEGT. The CDR3 runs to 15 residues. The CDR3 reads CASSYRRGNGNTIYF. The CDR3 DNA reads TGTGCCAGCAGTTACCGGCGAGGGAATGGAAACACCATATATTTT.

This clonotype was counted a few times. The CDR3 protein is CASSRGASPLHF. CDR3 nucleotides: TGTGCCAGCAGTAGGGGAGCGTCACCCCTCCACTTT. The chain is built from TRBV28 and TRBJ1-6; tentative D call: TRBD1 (5 bases). Trimming pared 5 bases from V and 10 bases from J, leaving 9 bases between. CDR3 size: 12 residues. CDR1 is MDHEN, CDR2 SYDVKM, per germline.

V usage is TRBV7-2 and J usage is TRBJ1-2; 7 bases agree with TRBD1. The CDR3 sequence is 15 residues long. The V segment lost 1 base and the J segment 2 bases; nucleotides outside the gene matches: 4. Germline V gene sequence: CDR1 SGHTA, CDR2 FQGNSA. CDR3 protein: CASSLVGGENYGYTF. The CDR3, as DNA: TGTGCCAGCAGCTTAGTAGGGGGCGAAAACTATGGCTACACCTTC.

Ten or more counts support this clonotype. The genes are TRBV28 and TRBJ2-7, with D perhaps TRBD1 or TRBD2 (5 bases each). Germline CDR1 is MDHEN and CDR2 is SYDVKM. The germline V and J ends were trimmed by 8 bases and 1 base, with 15 bases remaining between them. This CDR3 has 14 amino acids. The CDR3 sequence is CASCRDPASYEQYF. DNA of the CDR3: TGTGCCAGCTGTCGGGACCCAGCTTCCTACGAGCAGTACTTC.

This clonotype turned up a few times. The V gene is TRBV7-2, the J gene TRBJ2-1; 11 bases are a match to TRBD2. The CDR3 has 16 amino acids. The junction had 9 bases not matched to a gene; V was cut back by 2 bases and J by 9 bases. Germline values: CDR1 SGHTA, CDR2 FQGNSA. The CDR3 DNA sequence: TGTGCCAGCAGCTTATATAGCGGGGGGGCCGGAAGTGAGCAGTTCTTC. Translation: CASSLYSGGAGSEQFF.

CDR3 region: CATTPGLAGDRAYF. DNA for the CDR3: TGTGCCACCACCCCGGGACTAGCGGGGGACCGTGCGTATTTT. The V and J genes are TRBV15 and TRBJ2-3, with 14 positions matching TRBD2. Germline V CDR1 and CDR2: LNHNV, YYDKDF (reference sequence). V was pared by 7 bases and J by 14 bases, with 11 bases of the junction left unmatched. This CDR3 spans 14 amino acids.

Ten or more counts support this clonotype. This chain uses TRBV6-5 with TRBJ2-2; D ambiguous. The V and J ends lost 5 bases and 3 bases respectively, with 13 bases between them. Per germline, CDR1 MNHEY and CDR2 SVGAGI. The CDR3 extends over 15 amino acids. CDR3 DNA: TGTGCCAGCAGTCCCAGGTTGTGGGACACCGGGGAGCTGTTTTTT. It translates to CASSPRLWDTGELFF.

V is TRBV29-1 and J is TRBJ2-7; D remains ambiguous. Between the trimmed V and J ends, which lost 0 bases and 4 bases, there was a span of 10 bases. Germline V gene sequence: CDR1 SQVTM, CDR2 ANQGSEA. This CDR3 is built from 13 residues. CDR3 coding DNA: TGCAGCGTTGAAGACGGTGAAGGGTACGAGCAGTACTTC. This encodes CSVEDGEGYEQYF.

On this clonotype itself: A much larger clone differs by one base, so this may be a read error. V and J are TRBV10-3 and TRBJ1-2; D ambiguous. Per germline, CDR1 ENHRY and CDR2 SYGVKD. The CDR3 loop spans 13 amino acids. With 2 bases removed from V and 0 bases from J, the gap between germline ends came to 4 bases. CDR3 amino acids: CAISETPNYGYTF. DNA of the CDR3: TGTGCCATCAGTGAGACGCCTAACTATGGCTACACCTTC.